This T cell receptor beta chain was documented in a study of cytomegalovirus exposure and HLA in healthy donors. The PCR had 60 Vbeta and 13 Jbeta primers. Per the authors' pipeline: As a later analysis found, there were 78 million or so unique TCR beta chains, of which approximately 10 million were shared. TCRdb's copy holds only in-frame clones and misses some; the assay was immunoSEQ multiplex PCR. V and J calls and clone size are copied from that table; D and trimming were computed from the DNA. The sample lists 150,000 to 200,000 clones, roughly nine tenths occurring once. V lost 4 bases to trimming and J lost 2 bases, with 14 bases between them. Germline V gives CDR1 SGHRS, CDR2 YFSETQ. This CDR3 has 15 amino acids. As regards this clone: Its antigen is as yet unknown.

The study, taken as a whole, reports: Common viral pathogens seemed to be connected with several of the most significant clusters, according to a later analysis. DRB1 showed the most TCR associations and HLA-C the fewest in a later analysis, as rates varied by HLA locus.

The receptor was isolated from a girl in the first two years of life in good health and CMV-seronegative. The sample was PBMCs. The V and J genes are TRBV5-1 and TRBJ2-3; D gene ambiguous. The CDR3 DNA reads TGCGCCAGCAGCATGAGGTGGCTACCCACAGATACGCAGTATTTT. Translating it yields CASSMRWLPTDTQYF. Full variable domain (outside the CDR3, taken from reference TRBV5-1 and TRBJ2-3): KAGVTQTPRYLIKTRGQQVTLSCSPISGHRSVSWYQQTPGQGLQFLFEYFSETQRNKGNFPGRFSGRQFSNSRSEMNVSTLELGDSALYLCASSMRWLPTDTQYFGPGTRLTVL.